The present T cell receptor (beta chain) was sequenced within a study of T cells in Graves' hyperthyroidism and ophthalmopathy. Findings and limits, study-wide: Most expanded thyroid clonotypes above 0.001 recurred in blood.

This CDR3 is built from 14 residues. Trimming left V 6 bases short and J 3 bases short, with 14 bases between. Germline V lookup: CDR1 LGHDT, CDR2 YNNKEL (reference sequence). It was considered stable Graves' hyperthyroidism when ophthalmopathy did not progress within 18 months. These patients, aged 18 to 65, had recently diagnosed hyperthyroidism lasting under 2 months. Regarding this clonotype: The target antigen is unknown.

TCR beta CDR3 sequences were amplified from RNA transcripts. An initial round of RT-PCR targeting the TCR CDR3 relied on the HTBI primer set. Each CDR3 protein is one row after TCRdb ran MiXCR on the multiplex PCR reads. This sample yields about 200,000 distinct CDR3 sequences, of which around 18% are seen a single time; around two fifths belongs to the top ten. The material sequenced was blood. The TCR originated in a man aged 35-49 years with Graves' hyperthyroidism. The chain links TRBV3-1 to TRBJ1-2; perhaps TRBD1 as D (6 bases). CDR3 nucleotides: TGTGCCAGCAGTCCCCCGGACAGCTACTATGGCTACACCTTC. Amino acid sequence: CASSPPDSYYGYTF. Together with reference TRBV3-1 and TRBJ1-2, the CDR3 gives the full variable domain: DTAVSQTPKYLVTQMGNDKSIKCEQNLGHDTMYWYKQDSKKFLKIMFSYNNKELIINETVPNRFSPKSPDKAHLNLHINSLELGDSAVYFCASSPPDSYYGYTFGSGTRLTVV.